The TCR beta chain under discussion was sequenced for a study of CD8 T cells in ankylosing spondylitis. Overall study findings and caveats: Reports of some motif variants in reactive arthritis synovial fluid and blood predate this one. What seemed typical of ankylosing spondylitis blood was a TCR beta motif built from about eight highly homologous variants.

This clonotype came up many times. The antigen remains unidentified. The CDR3 contains 14 residues. V lost 6 bases to trimming and J lost 6 bases, with 16 bases between them. A single record per CDR3 protein comes from TCRdb applying MiXCR to the 5' RACE reads. This table has roughly 86,000 distinct CDR3 sequences, about 9% appearing once. The chain combines TRBV12-3 or TRBV12-4 with TRBJ2-3; TRBD1 might be the D (5 bases). This clonotype originated in a male donor with ankylosing spondylitis or in good health (not recorded which). The sample taken for sequencing was blood, either unsorted or a sorted T cell fraction (not recorded which). CDR3 bases: TGTGCCAGCAGCTCCTACAGGACGGGTGATACGCAGTATTTT. This encodes CASSSYRTGDTQYF.